Below are 19 T cell receptor beta chains sequenced from a single sample in a study of blood T cell repertoires in COVID-19. Some clones are missing from TCRdb's copy, which holds only in-frame ones; the method was immunoSEQ multiplex PCR. The top ten clones hold around 1.4% of a sample with hundreds of thousands of clones, about 88% of them seen once. Sequencing was performed on peripheral blood. Receptor source: a man in his sixties or seventies with acute or convalescent COVID-19.

This rearrangement joins TRBV19 to TRBJ2-6, with TRBD1 matching 7 bases. This CDR3 has 18 residues. V lost 3 bases to trimming and J lost 0 bases; unmatched junction nucleotides: 8. CDR1 is LNHDA, CDR2 SQIVND, per germline (reference sequence). The CDR3 DNA reads TGTGCCAGTAGTATTGATCCGGGACAGATCTCTGGGGCCAACGTCCTGACTTTC. This encodes CASSIDPGQISGANVLTF.

The chain joins TRBV7-9 to TRBJ1-5; 11 bases agree with TRBD1. This CDR3 has 15 amino acids. V was clipped by 5 bases and J by 5 bases; unmatched bases: 5. Germline V lookup: CDR1 SEHNR, CDR2 FQNEAQ (reference sequence). CDR3 DNA sequence: TGTGCCAGCAGCAGGACAGGGGGCTGGGATCAGCCCCAGCATTTT. Translation gives CASSRTGGWDQPQHF.

This clone was picked up a small number of times. This chain connects TRBV6-2 or TRBV6-3 to TRBJ2-7; TRBD1 is a possible D gene (6 bases). V lost 6 bases and J 6 bases, leaving 12 bases between the germline ends. The CDR3 spans 12 residues. The germline V gene encodes CDR1 MNHEY and CDR2 SVGEGT. The CDR3 nucleotides are TGTGCCAGCAGCCCCACAGGGTTCGAGCAGTACTTC. Translation gives CASSPTGFEQYF.

The J gene is TRBJ2-5, the V gene TRBV30, with D tentatively TRBD2 (7 bases). With 8 bases removed from V and 3 bases from J, the gap between germline ends came to 10 bases. The germline CDR1 and CDR2 sequences are GTSNPN and SVGIG (reference sequence). The CDR3 consists of 11 residues. CDR3 amino acids: CAGGAEETQYF. For the CDR3, the DNA is TGTGCCGGGGGGGCCGAAGAGACCCAGTACTTC. Complete variable domain (other parts from reference TRBV30 and TRBJ2-5): SQTIHQWPATLVQPVGSPLSLECTVEGTSNPNLYWYRQAAGRGLQLLFYSVGIGQISSEVPQNLSASRPQDRQFILSSKKLLLSDSGFYLCAGGAEETQYFGPGTRLLVL.

The V gene is TRBV18, the J gene TRBJ2-7; 10 bases match TRBD2. This CDR3 spans 18 amino acids. Germline CDR1 is KGHSH and CDR2 is LQKENI. V was pared by 0 bases and J by 0 bases, with 8 bases of the junction left unmatched. In nucleotides, the CDR3 is TGTGCCAGCTCACCACCGGGACTAGCGCATAGATACTCCTACGAGCAGTACTTC. Its protein is CASSPPGLAHRYSYEQYF. Together with reference TRBV18 and TRBJ2-7, the CDR3 gives the full variable domain: NAGVMQNPRHLVRRRGQEARLRCSPMKGHSHVYWYRQLPEEGLKFMVYLQKENIIDESGMPKERFSAEFPKEGPSILRIQQVVRGDSAAYFCASSPPGLAHRYSYEQYFGPGTRLTVT.

This chain connects TRBV5-1 to TRBJ2-3; 8 bases line up with TRBD1. There are 16 residues in the CDR3. With 3 bases clipped from V and 7 bases from J, the junction kept 13 bases outside the gene matches. CDR1 SGHRS and CDR2 YFSETQ come from the germline V gene. The CDR3, as DNA: TGCGCCAGCAGCTCGGGCCGGACAGGGAGACGGCATACGCAGTATTTT. It specifies CASSSGRTGRRHTQYF.

V is TRBV24-1 and J is TRBJ2-1; D possibly corresponds to TRBD1 (5 bases). The germline CDR1 and CDR2 sequences are KGHDR and SFDVKD. The CDR3 runs to 18 residues. Trimming pared 0 bases from V and 0 bases from J, leaving 14 bases between. Written as DNA, the CDR3 is TGTGCCACCAGTGATTTGCAGGGTGACATTAGCTCCTACAATGAGCAGTTCTTC. This translates into CATSDLQGDISSYNEQFF.

The chain is built from TRBV13 and TRBJ2-2, with D unresolved. The CDR3 extends over 14 amino acids. Germline assignment: CDR1 PRHDT and CDR2 FYEKMQ (reference sequence). V gave up 4 bases and J gave up 1 base, with 7 bases separating them. The CDR3 sequence: CASSSQRNTGELFF. Here the CDR3 DNA reads TGTGCCAGCAGCTCACAGAGGAACACCGGGGAGCTGTTTTTT.

The chain has TRBV6-5 and TRBJ2-2, with unresolved D. The CDR3 consists of 15 residues. Trimming removed 1 base at V and 1 base at J, with 7 bases between. Germline V lookup: CDR1 MNHEY, CDR2 SVGAGI. The CDR3 DNA sequence: TGTGCCAGCAGTTACTTTACATTGAACACCGGGGAGCTGTTTTTT. This translates into CASSYFTLNTGELFF.

The chain joins TRBV3-1 (or the pseudogene TRBV3-2) to TRBJ2-1; 8 bases line up with TRBD2. CDR1 and CDR2 from the germline V gene are LGHDT and YNNKEL (reference sequence). Trimming took 2 bases from V and 8 from J; bases not matched to a gene: 17. The CDR3 totals 18 residues. CDR3 in amino acids: CASSQTKPPGGRRYEQFF. CDR3 sequence (DNA): TGTGCCAGCAGCCAAACCAAGCCTCCGGGGGGGCGTCGCTATGAGCAGTTCTTC.

V usage is TRBV7-2 and J usage is TRBJ2-5, with 7 bases that match TRBD2. The V gene end was trimmed by 8 bases and the J gene end by 0 bases; junction bases not matched to a gene: 9. This CDR3 spans 15 amino acids. Germline V gene data show CDR1 as SGHTA and CDR2 as FQGNSA. The CDR3 spells CASGWGGLYQETQYF. The CDR3 DNA follows: TGTGCCAGCGGATGGGGGGGTTTGTACCAAGAGACCCAGTACTTC.

In this sample, this clone turned up once. V and J are TRBV7-2 and TRBJ1-1; 8 nucleotides line up with TRBD1. The germline CDR1 and CDR2 sequences are SGHTA and FQGNSA. Unmatched junction bases numbered 8, after V lost 2 bases and J lost 3 bases. The CDR3 sequence is 16 residues long. DNA of the CDR3: TGTGCCAGCAGCTTACCTCCCGGACAGGGCTACACTGAAGCTTTCTTT. This encodes CASSLPPGQGYTEAFF.

This clone was detected only once. The genes are TRBV30 and TRBJ1-2, with 7 bases identical to TRBD1. This CDR3 spans 14 amino acids. Per germline, CDR1 GTSNPN and CDR2 SVGIG (reference sequence). The ends lost 4 bases at V and 7 bases at J; junction bases unmatched: 12. The CDR3 spells CAWTLTGFVSGYTF. CDR3 DNA: TGTGCCTGGACCTTGACAGGGTTCGTGAGTGGCTACACCTTC.

This rearrangement joins TRBV5-1 to TRBJ1-3; D is unclear. Trimming pared 2 bases from V and 4 bases from J, leaving 13 bases between. The CDR3 sequence is 15 residues long. Germline V CDR1 and CDR2: SGHRS, YFSETQ. CDR3 region: CASSFAGNIGNTIYF. Here the CDR3 DNA reads TGCGCCAGCAGCTTCGCGGGGAATATCGGAAACACCATATATTTT.

In this sample, this clone turned up once. The sample carries other DNA sequences with the same CDR3. The chain combines TRBV7-2 with TRBJ2-7, with 9 positions matching TRBD1. Germline V CDR1 and CDR2: SGHTA, FQGNSA. The CDR3 spans 15 residues. V trimming: 3 bases; J trimming: 1 base; junction bases outside the gene matches: 4. CDR3 in amino acids: CASSLAGTGSYEQYF. As DNA, the CDR3 is TGTGCCAGCAGCTTGGCCGGGACAGGGTCCTACGAGCAGTACTTC.

The rearrangement joins TRBV27 to TRBJ2-7; the match to TRBD2 covers 10 bases. The germline V gene encodes CDR1 MNHEY and CDR2 SMNVEV (reference sequence). V was clipped by 7 bases and J by 4 bases; unmatched bases: 7. This CDR3 comprises 14 residues. The CDR3 is CASKLLAGKYEQYF. DNA for the CDR3: TGTGCCAGCAAGCTACTAGCGGGAAAATACGAGCAGTACTTC.

The gene calls are TRBV5-1 and TRBJ2-7; 11 bases are shared with TRBD2. In germline, CDR1 is SGHRS, CDR2 YFSETQ. The V and J ends lost 4 bases and 3 bases, in that order; junction bases with no gene match: 15. The CDR3 totals 18 residues. CDR3 in amino acids: CASSLWGTSGRSGYEQYF. In nucleotides, the CDR3 is TGCGCCAGCAGCCTCTGGGGTACTAGCGGGAGAAGTGGCTACGAGCAGTACTTC.

This clone was seen only once. Distinct nucleotide sequences in the sample also encode this CDR3. CDR3 in DNA: TGTGCCAGTAGTATAAGGGGTAGGGAGACCCAGTACTTC. Protein product: CASSIRGRETQYF. The chain links TRBV19 to TRBJ2-5, with D possibly matching TRBD1 (5 bases). The CDR3 runs 13 residues. In germline, CDR1 is LNHDA, CDR2 SQIVND (reference sequence). Trimming shortened V by 2 bases and J by 5 bases, and 9 bases separated the two germline ends.

V usage is TRBV5-8 and J usage is TRBJ1-2, with D perhaps matching TRBD1 (6 bases). The CDR3 length is 15 residues. Germline V gene lookup returns CDR1 SGHTS and CDR2 YDEGEE. The V gene lost 4 bases and the J gene lost 4 bases, with 17 bases spanning the gap. The chain's CDR3 is CASSAWDNSGYGYTF. For the CDR3, the DNA is TGTGCCAGCAGCGCCTGGGACAACTCAGGCTATGGCTACACCTTC.